These 6 T cell receptor beta chains came from one sample sequenced in a study of cytomegalovirus exposure and HLA in healthy donors. Clones were sequenced by immunoSEQ multiplex PCR, and TCRdb holds only the in-frame ones, with some missing. The table lists roughly 350,000 clones, about nine tenths of them singletons. The sample consisted of PBMCs. The source of these receptors is a woman aged 18-30 years in good health and CMV-seronegative.

The chain has TRBV2 and TRBJ2-2; no reliable D call. This CDR3 region has 13 residues. Germline CDR1 and CDR2: SNHLY and FYNNEI. V was shortened by 0 bases and J by 8 bases, with 7 bases between the two germline ends. The CDR3 region has the DNA TGTGCCAGCAGTGAAGCGTCCGGTGGGGAGCTGTTTTTT. Translated: CASSEASGGELFF.

V is TRBV5-1 and J is TRBJ1-1; 7 nucleotides agree with TRBD1. CDR3 length: 15 residues. Germline assignment: CDR1 SGHRS and CDR2 YFSETQ. Trimming cost V 3 bases and J 0 bases; bases outside gene matches: 5. The CDR3 sequence: CASSSKQGMNTEAFF. CDR3 nucleotide sequence: TGCGCCAGCAGCTCAAAACAGGGGATGAACACTGAAGCTTTCTTT.

This clone was recorded only once. This chain links TRBV13 with TRBJ2-3; TRBD1 might be the D (6 bases). The CDR3 totals 16 residues. Trimming removed 3 bases from V and 2 bases from J, with 15 bases in between. Germline CDR1 and CDR2: PRHDT and FYEKMQ (reference sequence). CDR3 amino acids: CASSLEQGILTDTQYF. CDR3 DNA sequence: TGTGCCAGCAGCTTGGAACAGGGTATTCTCACAGATACGCAGTATTTT.

There are a few counts of this clone. V usage is TRBV6-6 and J usage is TRBJ2-7; tentatively, D is TRBD1 (5 bases). This CDR3 has 13 residues. V was trimmed by 7 bases and J by 2 bases, leaving 12 bases between them. In germline, CDR1 is MNHNY, CDR2 SVGAGI (reference sequence). CDR3 sequence reads: CASTPTVTYEQYF. CDR3 sequence (DNA): TGTGCCAGCACCCCGACAGTTACCTACGAGCAGTACTTC.

V is TRBV2 and J is TRBJ2-5; a possible D gene is TRBD1 (6 bases). The CDR3 has 13 amino acids. V shed 10 bases and J shed 5 bases, with 17 bases lying between them. Germline V lookup: CDR1 SNHLY, CDR2 FYNNEI. The CDR3 bases are TGTGCCACCTATTTACAGGGTTGGGAGACCCAGTACTTC. Amino acids: CATYLQGWETQYF.

This chain joins TRBV11-2 and TRBJ1-2; 9 bases map to TRBD1. Trimming took 1 base from V and 4 from J; bases not matched to a gene: 4. The CDR3 sequence is 15 residues long. In germline, CDR1 is SGHAT, CDR2 FQNNGV. The CDR3: CASSLAATGGYGYTF. The DNA for the CDR3 is TGTGCCAGCAGCTTAGCTGCGACAGGGGGCTATGGCTACACCTTC.